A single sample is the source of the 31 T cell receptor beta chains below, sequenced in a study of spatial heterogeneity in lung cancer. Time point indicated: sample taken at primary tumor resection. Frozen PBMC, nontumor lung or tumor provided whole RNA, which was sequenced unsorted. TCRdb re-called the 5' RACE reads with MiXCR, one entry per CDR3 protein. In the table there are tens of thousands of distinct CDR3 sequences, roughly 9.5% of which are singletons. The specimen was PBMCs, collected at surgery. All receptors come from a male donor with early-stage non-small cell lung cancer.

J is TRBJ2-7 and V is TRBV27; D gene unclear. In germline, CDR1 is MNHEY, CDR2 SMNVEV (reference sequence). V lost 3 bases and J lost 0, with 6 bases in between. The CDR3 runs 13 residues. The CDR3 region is CASSFMASYEQYF. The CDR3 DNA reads TGTGCCAGCAGTTTTATGGCCTCCTACGAGCAGTACTTC.

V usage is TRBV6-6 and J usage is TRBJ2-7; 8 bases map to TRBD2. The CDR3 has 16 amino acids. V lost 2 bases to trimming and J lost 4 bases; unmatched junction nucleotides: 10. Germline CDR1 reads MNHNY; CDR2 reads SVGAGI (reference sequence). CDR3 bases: TGTGCCAGCAGTTACCCCCGGGGGACTAGGGGTTACGAGCAGTACTTC. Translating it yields CASSYPRGTRGYEQYF.

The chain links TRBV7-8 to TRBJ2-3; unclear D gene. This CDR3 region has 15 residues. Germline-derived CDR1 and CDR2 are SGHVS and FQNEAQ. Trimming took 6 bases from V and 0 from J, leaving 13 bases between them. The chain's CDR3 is CASRKGATSTDTQYF. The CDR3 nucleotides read TGTGCCAGCAGGAAAGGAGCGACTAGCACAGATACGCAGTATTTT.

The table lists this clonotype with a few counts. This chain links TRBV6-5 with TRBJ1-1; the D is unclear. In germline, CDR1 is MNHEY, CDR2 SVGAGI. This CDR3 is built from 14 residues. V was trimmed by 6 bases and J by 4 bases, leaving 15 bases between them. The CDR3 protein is CASSQSTWGTEAFF. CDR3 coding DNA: TGTGCCAGCAGCCAATCGACGTGGGGCACTGAAGCTTTCTTT.

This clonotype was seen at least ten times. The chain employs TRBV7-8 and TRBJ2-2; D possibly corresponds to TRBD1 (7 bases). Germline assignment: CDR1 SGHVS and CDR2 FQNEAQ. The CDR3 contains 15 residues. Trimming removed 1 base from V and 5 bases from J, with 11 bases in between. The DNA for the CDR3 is TGTGCCAGCAGCTTAGGATCAGGGGGGACCGGGGAGCTGTTTTTT. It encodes CASSLGSGGTGELFF.

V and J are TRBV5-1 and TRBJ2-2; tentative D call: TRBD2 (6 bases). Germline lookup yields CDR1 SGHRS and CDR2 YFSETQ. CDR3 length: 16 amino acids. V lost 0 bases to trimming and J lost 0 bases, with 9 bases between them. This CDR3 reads CASSLESGANTGELFF. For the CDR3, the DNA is TGCGCCAGCAGCTTGGAATCGGGGGCGAACACCGGGGAGCTGTTTTTT.

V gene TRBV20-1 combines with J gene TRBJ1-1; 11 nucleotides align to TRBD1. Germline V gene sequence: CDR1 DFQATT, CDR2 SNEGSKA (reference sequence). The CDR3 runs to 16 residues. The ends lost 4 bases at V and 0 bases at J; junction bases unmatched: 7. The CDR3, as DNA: TGCAGTGCTATGCCCGGGACAGGGGGTATGAACACTGAAGCTTTCTTT. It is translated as CSAMPGTGGMNTEAFF.

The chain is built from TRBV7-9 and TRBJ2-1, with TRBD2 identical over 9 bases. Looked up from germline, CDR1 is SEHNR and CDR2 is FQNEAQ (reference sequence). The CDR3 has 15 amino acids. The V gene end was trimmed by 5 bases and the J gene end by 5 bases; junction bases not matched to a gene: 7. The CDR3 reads CASSQRGLANNEQFF. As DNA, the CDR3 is TGTGCCAGCAGCCAGCGGGGACTAGCTAACAATGAGCAGTTCTTC.

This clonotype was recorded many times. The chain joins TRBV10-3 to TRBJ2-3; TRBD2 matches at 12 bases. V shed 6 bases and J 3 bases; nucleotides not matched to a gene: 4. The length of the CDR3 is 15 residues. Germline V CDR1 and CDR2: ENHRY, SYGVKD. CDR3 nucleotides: TGTGCCATCAGGGCTAGCGGGGGGGTAACAGATACGCAGTATTTT. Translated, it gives CAIRASGGVTDTQYF.

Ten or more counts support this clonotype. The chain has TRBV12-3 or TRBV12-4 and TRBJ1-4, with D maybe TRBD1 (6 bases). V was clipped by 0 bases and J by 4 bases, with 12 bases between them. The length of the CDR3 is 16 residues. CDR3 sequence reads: CASSLAGAKYNEKLFF. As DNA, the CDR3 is TGTGCCAGCAGTTTAGCGGGGGCGAAGTATAATGAAAAACTGTTTTTT.

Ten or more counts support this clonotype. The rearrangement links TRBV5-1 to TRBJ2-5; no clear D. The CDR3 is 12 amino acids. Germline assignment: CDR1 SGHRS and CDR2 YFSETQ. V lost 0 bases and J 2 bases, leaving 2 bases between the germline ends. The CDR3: CASSLAQETQYF. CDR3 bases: TGCGCCAGCAGCTTGGCTCAAGAGACCCAGTACTTC.

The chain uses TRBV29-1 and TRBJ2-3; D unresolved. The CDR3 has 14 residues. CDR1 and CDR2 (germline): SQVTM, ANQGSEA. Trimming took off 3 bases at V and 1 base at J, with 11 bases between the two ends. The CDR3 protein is CSVDKATGTDTQYF. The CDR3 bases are TGCAGCGTTGACAAGGCCACGGGCACAGATACGCAGTATTTT.

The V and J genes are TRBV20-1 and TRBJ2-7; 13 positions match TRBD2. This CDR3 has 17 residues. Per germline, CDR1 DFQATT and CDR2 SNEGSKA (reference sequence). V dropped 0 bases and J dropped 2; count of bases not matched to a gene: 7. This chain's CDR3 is CSARDPRTSGGAYEQYF. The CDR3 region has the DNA TGCAGTGCTAGAGATCCCAGAACTAGCGGGGGGGCCTACGAGCAGTACTTC.

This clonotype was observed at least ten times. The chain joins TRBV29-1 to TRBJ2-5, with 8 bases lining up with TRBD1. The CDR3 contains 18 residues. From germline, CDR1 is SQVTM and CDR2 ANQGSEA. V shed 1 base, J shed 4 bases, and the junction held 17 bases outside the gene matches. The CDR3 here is CSVEGFTQGVISGETQYF. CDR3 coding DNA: TGCAGCGTTGAAGGTTTCACACAGGGGGTAATTTCGGGAGAGACCCAGTACTTC.

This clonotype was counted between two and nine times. CDR3 residues: CASSPHEREVETQYF. As DNA, the CDR3 is TGTGCCAGCAGCCCCCATGAAAGGGAGGTGGAGACCCAGTACTTC. This chain uses TRBV4-2 with TRBJ2-5; D is possibly TRBD2 (6 bases). V was trimmed by 4 bases and J by 5 bases, leaving 17 bases between them. The CDR3 length is 15 residues. CDR1 is LGHNA, CDR2 YNFKEQ, per germline.

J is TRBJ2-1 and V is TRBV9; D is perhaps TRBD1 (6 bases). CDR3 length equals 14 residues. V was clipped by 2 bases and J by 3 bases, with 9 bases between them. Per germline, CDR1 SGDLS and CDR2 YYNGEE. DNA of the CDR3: TGTGCCAGCAGCGTGGACAGTCGCTACAATGAGCAGTTCTTC. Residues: CASSVDSRYNEQFF.

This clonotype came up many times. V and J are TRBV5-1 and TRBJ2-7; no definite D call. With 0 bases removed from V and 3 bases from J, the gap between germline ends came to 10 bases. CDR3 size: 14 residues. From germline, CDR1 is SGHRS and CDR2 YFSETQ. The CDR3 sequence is CASSLALVSYEQYF. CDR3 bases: TGCGCCAGCAGCTTGGCCCTGGTGAGCTACGAGCAGTACTTC.

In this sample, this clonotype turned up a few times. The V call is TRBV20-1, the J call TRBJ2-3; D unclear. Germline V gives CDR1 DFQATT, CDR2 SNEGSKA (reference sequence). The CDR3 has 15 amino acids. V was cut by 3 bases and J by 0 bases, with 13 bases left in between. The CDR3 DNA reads TGCAGTGCTAGTCTCTCGCCGGGTAGCACAGATACGCAGTATTTT. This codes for CSASLSPGSTDTQYF.

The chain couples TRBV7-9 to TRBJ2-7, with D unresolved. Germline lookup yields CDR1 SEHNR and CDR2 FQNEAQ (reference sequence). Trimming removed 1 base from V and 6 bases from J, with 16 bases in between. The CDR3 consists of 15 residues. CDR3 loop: CASSLVAGIPGEQYF. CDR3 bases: TGTGCCAGCAGCTTAGTTGCAGGAATTCCTGGCGAGCAGTACTTC.

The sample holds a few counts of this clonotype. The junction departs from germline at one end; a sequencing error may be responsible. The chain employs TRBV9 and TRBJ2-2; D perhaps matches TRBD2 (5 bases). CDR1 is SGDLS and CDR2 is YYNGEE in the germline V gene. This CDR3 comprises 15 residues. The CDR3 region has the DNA TGTGCCAGCAGCATTCGGGCATTGAACACCGGGGAGCCGTTTTTT. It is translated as CASSIRALNTGEPFF.

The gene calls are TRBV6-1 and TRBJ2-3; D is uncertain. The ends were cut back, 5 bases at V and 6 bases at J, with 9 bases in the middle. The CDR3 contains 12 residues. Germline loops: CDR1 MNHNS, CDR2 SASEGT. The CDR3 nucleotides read TGTGCCAGCAGTCATGGAAGGGATACGCAGTATTTT. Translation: CASSHGRDTQYF.

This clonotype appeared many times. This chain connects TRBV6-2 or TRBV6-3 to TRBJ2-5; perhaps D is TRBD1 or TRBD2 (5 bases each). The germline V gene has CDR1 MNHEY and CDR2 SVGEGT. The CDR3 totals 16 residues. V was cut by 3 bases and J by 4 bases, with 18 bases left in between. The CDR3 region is CASSYGRDLSSETQYF. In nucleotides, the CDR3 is TGTGCCAGCAGTTATGGTCGGGACCTTTCTTCAGAGACCCAGTACTTC.

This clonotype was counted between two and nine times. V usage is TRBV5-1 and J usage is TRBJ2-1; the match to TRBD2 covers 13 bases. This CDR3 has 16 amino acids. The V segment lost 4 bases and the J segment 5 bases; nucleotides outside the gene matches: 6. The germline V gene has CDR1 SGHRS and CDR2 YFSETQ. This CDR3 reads CASSPRLAGGNNEQFF. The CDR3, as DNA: TGCGCCAGCAGCCCCCGACTAGCGGGGGGTAACAATGAGCAGTTCTTC.

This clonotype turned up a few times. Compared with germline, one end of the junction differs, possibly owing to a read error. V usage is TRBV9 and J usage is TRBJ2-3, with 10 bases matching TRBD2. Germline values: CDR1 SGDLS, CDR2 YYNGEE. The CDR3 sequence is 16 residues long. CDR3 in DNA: TGTGCCAGCGGCGTGGGCGGGACTAGCGGCACAGATACGCAGTATTTT. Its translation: CASGVGGTSGTDTQYF. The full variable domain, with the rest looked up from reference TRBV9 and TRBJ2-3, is DSGVTQTPKHLITATGQRVTLRCSPRSGDLSVYWYQQSLDQGLQFLIQYYNGEERAKGNILERFSAQQFPDLHSELNLSSLELGDSALYFCASGVGGTSGTDTQYFGPGTRLTVL.

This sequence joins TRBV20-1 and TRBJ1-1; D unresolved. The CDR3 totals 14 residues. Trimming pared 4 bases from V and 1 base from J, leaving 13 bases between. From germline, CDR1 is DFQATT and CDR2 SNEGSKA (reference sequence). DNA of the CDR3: TGCAGTGCTACCGCCCATGGTCCGAACACTGAAGCTTTCTTT. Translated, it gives CSATAHGPNTEAFF.

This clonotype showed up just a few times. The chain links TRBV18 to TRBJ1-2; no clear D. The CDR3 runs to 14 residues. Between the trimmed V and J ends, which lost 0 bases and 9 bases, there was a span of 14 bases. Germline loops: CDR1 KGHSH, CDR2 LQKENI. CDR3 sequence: CASSPPGDYRRYTF. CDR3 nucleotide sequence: TGTGCCAGCTCACCACCCGGGGATTACAGACGCTACACCTTC.

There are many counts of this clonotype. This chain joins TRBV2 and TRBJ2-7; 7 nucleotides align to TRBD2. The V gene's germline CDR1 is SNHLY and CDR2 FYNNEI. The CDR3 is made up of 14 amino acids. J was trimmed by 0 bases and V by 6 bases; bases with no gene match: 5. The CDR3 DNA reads TGTGCCAGCAGGCGGGAGTCTTCCTCCTACGAGCAGTACTTC. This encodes CASRRESSSYEQYF.

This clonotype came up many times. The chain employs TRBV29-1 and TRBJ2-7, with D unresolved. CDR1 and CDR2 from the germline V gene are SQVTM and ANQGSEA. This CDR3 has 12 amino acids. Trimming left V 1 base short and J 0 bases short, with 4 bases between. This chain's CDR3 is CSVEVASYEQYF. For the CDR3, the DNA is TGCAGCGTTGAAGTAGCCTCCTACGAGCAGTACTTC.

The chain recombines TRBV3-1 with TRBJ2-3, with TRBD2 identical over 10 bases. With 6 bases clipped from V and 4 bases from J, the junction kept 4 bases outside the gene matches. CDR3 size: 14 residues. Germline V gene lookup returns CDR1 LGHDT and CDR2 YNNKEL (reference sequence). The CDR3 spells CASRRAGGPDTQYF. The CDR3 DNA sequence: TGTGCCAGCAGACGAGCGGGAGGGCCAGATACGCAGTATTTT.

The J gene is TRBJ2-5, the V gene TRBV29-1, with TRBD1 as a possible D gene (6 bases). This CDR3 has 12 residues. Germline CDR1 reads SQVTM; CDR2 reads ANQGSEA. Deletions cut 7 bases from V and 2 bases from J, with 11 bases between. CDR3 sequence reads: CSGTVDQETQYF. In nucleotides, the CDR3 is TGCAGCGGGACAGTTGATCAAGAGACCCAGTACTTC.

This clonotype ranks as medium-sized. CDR3 DNA: TGTGCCAGCAGTAGGACAGGGGATAATTCACCCCTCCACTTT. This sequence encodes CASSRTGDNSPLHF. The rearrangement uses TRBV28 and TRBJ1-6; 9 nucleotides match TRBD1. Germline CDR1 reads MDHEN; CDR2 reads SYDVKM. The trim removed 5 bases at V and 5 bases at J, leaving 1 base unmatched. This CDR3 has 14 amino acids.